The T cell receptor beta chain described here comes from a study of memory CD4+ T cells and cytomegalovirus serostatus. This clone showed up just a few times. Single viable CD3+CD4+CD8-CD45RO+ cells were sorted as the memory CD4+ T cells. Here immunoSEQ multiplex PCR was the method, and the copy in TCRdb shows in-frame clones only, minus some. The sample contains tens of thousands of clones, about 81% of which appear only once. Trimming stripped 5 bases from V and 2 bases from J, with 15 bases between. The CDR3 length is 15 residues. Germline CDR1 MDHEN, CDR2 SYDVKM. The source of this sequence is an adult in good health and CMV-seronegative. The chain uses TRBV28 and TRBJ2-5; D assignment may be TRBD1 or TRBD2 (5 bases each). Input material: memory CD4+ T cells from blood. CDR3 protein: CASSRPWDGQETQYF. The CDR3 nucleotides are TGTGCCAGCAGTCGCCCCTGGGACGGACAAGAGACCCAGTACTTC.